This T cell receptor (beta chain) was recovered during a study of T cell changes during pregnancy in multiple sclerosis. Measured with immunoSEQ multiplex PCR; TCRdb has only the in-frame clones, and not every one. In the table there are 100,000 or so clones, more than 90% of which are singletons. This receptor was taken from a female donor with multiple sclerosis, enrolled in a pregnancy study. The sequenced sample was peripheral blood, obtained in the second trimester of pregnancy.

The chain's CDR3 is CASSYGGTITDTQYF. CDR3 DNA sequence: TGTGCCAGCAGTTACGGCGGGACGATCACAGATACGCAGTATTTT. The gene calls are TRBV6-5 and TRBJ2-3; perhaps TRBD2 as D (6 bases). Germline V lookup: CDR1 MNHEY, CDR2 SVGAGI. The germline V and J ends were trimmed by 2 bases and 2 bases, with 11 bases remaining between them. The CDR3 has 15 amino acids.